The rows below give T cell receptor beta chains drawn from one sample of a study of blood T cell repertoires in COVID-19. Sequencing was performed with immunoSEQ multiplex PCR; in TCRdb, only in-frame clones are kept and a portion is missing. This table holds 150,000 to 200,000 clones, roughly 85% found once. Input material: peripheral blood. These receptors were obtained from a human donor with acute or convalescent COVID-19. The donor label of this sample is uncertain. The CDR3 runs from the conserved cysteine through the conserved F or W. A D gene is named only where the DNA matches it firmly. Size is stated for part of the rows, as once, few or many counts, or as a class when the clone is expanded.

>-|-|TRBV12-3/TRBV12-4|TRBJ2-2
TGTGCCAGCAGTTCCTACACCGGGGAGCTGTTTTTT
CASSSYTGELFF
>-|-|TRBV25-1|TRBJ2-7
TGTGCCAGCAGTGAATTGGGCCCCAGGTTCAACGAGCAGTACTTC
CASSELGPRFNEQYF
>once|TRBD2|TRBV19|TRBJ2-4
TGTGCCAGTAGTATTTTAGCGGGGGGGCAAGGCAAAAACATTCAGTACTTC
CASSILAGGQGKNIQYF
>-|-|TRBV19|TRBJ1-3
TGTGCCAGTAGTATCAGGGTCTCTGGAAACACCATATATTTT
CASSIRVSGNTIYF
>-|-|TRBV9|TRBJ2-7
TGTGCCAGCAGCGTAGCGGCAGGTTCTTACGAGCAGTACTTC
CASSVAAGSYEQYF
>-|-|TRBV2|TRBJ2-5
TGTGCCAGCCTCCTAGGGGCAGCACAAGAGACCCAGTACTTC
CASLLGAAQETQYF
>-|-|TRBV30|TRBJ1-5
TGTGCCTGGAGTCCTAACAGGGTGACTCAGCCCCAGCATTTT
CAWSPNRVTQPQHF
>few|-|TRBV18|TRBJ2-2
TGTGCCAGCTCACCACCGGCAAGAAACACCGGGGAGCTGTTTTTT
CASSPPARNTGELFF
>once|TRBD1|TRBV27|TRBJ1-4
TGTGCCAGCAGCAAACCGGGACAGAGTAATGAAAAACTGTTTTTT
CASSKPGQSNEKLFF
>-|TRBD1|TRBV2|TRBJ2-1
TGTGCCAGCAGTGTTAGACAGGGTGGCTCCTACAATGAGCAGTTCTTC
CASSVRQGGSYNEQFF
>-|TRBD1|TRBV2|TRBJ1-1
TGTGCCAGCAGTGAATCGACAGGGGGTTGGACTGAAGCTTTCTTT
CASSESTGGWTEAFF
>-|-|TRBV28|TRBJ2-2
TGTGCCAGCAAGGTGGGGGGGCTTAGCGGGGAGCTGTTTTTT
CASKVGGLSGELFF
>-|TRBD1|TRBV7-2|TRBJ1-2
TGTGCCAGCAGCTTAGTACTTGGGACAGGGGTCGGCTACACCTTC
CASSLVLGTGVGYTF
>once|-|TRBV9|TRBJ1-2
TGTGCCAGCAGCGGAGGACTTACGGGCCTAGGTAACTATGGCTACACCTTC
CASSGGLTGLGNYGYTF
>-|-|TRBV27|TRBJ2-2
TGTGCCAGCAGTGGGCATCGTGGCGGGGAGCTGTTTTTT
CASSGHRGGELFF
>-|-|TRBV6-5|TRBJ1-6
TGTGCCAGCAGTTACCAACAGAATTCACCCCTCCACTTT
CASSYQQNSPLHF
>once|-|TRBV2|TRBJ2-6
TGTGCCAGCAGTGAAGGGACAGCTGGGGCCAACGTCCTGACTTTC
CASSEGTAGANVLTF
>-|-|TRBV5-4|TRBJ2-3
TGTGCCAGCAGCTTGCCGTCTAGCAGGGGCGGCACAGATACGCAGTATTTT
CASSLPSSRGGTDTQYF
>-|TRBD2|TRBV18|TRBJ2-1
TGTGCCAGCTCACAGTTAGCGCGGGGGTCCCTTGAGAGCTCCTACAATGAGCAGTTCTTC
CASSQLARGSLESSYNEQFF
>-|-|TRBV18|TRBJ1-1
TGTGCCAGCTCACCCGGGACACCGAACACTGAAGCTTTCTTT
CASSPGTPNTEAFF
>-|-|TRBV11-2|TRBJ1-3
TGTGCCAGCGGAGGGGTCCGCTCTGGAAACACCATATATTTT
CASGGVRSGNTIYF
>-|-|TRBV11-2|TRBJ2-2
TGTGCCAGCAGCTTATTGGGGGGTATCGGGGAGCTGTTTTTT
CASSLLGGIGELFF
>-|TRBD2|TRBV11-2|TRBJ2-3
TGTGCCAGCAGCTTACGAACTAGCGGGGGCTTGGTAACAGATACGCAGTATTTT
CASSLRTSGGLVTDTQYF
>-|TRBD1|TRBV11-2|TRBJ2-1
TGTGCCAGCAGCTTCGAGGGGGCGCCTTACAATGAGCAGTTCTTC
CASSFEGAPYNEQFF
>-|-|TRBV7-8|TRBJ2-3
TGTGCCAGCAGCTTAGCCCCGGGGTCGGGCACAGATACGCAGTATTTT
CASSLAPGSGTDTQYF
>few|TRBD1|TRBV7-2|TRBJ1-2
TGTGCCAGCAGCTTAGAGGTGACAGGGGCCTATGGCTACACCTTC
CASSLEVTGAYGYTF
>-|TRBD1|TRBV18|TRBJ2-7
TGTGCCAGCTCACCACCGTCGGACAGGATTTTGCAGTACTTC
CASSPPSDRILQYF
>-|-|TRBV7-3|TRBJ2-3
TGTGCCAGCAGCTTAAGAGACGGGGCAGATACGCAGTATTTT
CASSLRDGADTQYF
>-|-|TRBV28|TRBJ1-5
TGTGCCAGCAGCCCGGGGAGGGGGGGAAGCAATCAGCCCCAGCATTTT
CASSPGRGGSNQPQHF
>-|TRBD1|TRBV6-6|TRBJ1-2
TGTGCCAGCAGTTATTACAGGGGCGAAGATAAGTATGGCTACACCTTC
CASSYYRGEDKYGYTF
>-|-|TRBV5-1|TRBJ1-1
TGCGCCAGCAGCCAACAGGGTATCGAAGCTTTCTTT
CASSQQGIEAFF
>-|TRBD1|TRBV6-6|TRBJ1-4
TGTGCCAGCAGTCCTCAGGGGGCAGGGGACCGGGAAAAACTGTTTTTT
CASSPQGAGDREKLFF
>once|-|TRBV4-3|TRBJ2-3
TGCGCCAGCAGCCAAGGGGCGGTAGCGAACACAGATACGCAGTATTTT
CASSQGAVANTDTQYF
>-|TRBD1|TRBV18|TRBJ1-4
TGTGCCAGCTCATCAACTACAGGGGGTAATGAAAAACTGTTTTTT
CASSSTTGGNEKLFF
>-|-|TRBV6-5|TRBJ1-3
TGTGCCAGCAGTTACTCTACTGGAAACACCATATATTTT
CASSYSTGNTIYF
>-|-|TRBV6-5|TRBJ2-7
TGTGCCAGCAGGCCCAGAGGGAGAGGCTACGAGCAGTACTTC
CASRPRGRGYEQYF
>-|-|TRBV5-1|TRBJ2-2
TGCGCCAGCCTATTGTTAACCGGGGAGCTGTTTTTT
CASLLLTGELFF
>-|TRBD1|TRBV19|TRBJ2-3
TGTGCCAGTAGCACCTTGGGGTCGGGACAGGGTGCGCAGTATTTT
CASSTLGSGQGAQYF
>-|-|TRBV6-4|TRBJ2-2
TGTGCCAGCAGTGATCTCATACGGGGGGAGCTGTTTTTT
CASSDLIRGELFF
>-|-|TRBV12-3/TRBV12-4|TRBJ1-1
TGTGCCAGCAGTTTAAGGGGGAGCACTGAAGCTTTCTTT
CASSLRGSTEAFF
>-|TRBD1|TRBV6-2/TRBV6-3|TRBJ1-5
TGTGCCAGCAGTTTTGACAGGGGAAGAAATCAGCCCCAGCATTTT
CASSFDRGRNQPQHF
>-|TRBD2|TRBV11-2|TRBJ2-5
TGTGCCAGCAGCTCACCGGGACTAGCGGAAGAGACCCAGTACTTC
CASSSPGLAEETQYF
>-|TRBD2|TRBV10-2|TRBJ2-3
TGCGCCAGCAGGAGGACTAGTGTGGGCACAGATACGCAGTATTTT
CASRRTSVGTDTQYF